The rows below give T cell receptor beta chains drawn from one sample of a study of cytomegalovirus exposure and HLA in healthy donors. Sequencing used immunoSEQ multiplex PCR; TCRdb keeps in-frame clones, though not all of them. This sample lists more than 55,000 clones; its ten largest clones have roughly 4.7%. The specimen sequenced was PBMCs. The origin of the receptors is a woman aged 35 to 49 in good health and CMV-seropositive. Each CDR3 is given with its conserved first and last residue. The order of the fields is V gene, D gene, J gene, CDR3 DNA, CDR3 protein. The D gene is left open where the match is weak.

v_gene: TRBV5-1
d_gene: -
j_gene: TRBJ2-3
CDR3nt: TGCGCCAGCAGCACCGGACTGGAACGGGATACGCAGTATTTT
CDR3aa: CASSTGLERDTQYF

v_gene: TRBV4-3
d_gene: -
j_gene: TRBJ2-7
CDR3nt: TGCGCCAGCAGCCAAGATCTGTACGGTTCCCCGGTAACCTACGAGCAGTACTTC
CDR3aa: CASSQDLYGSPVTYEQYF

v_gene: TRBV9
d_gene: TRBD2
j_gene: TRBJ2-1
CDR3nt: TGTGCCAGCAGCGAGACCTGGACTAGCGGGAGGAATGAGCAGTTCTTC
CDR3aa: CASSETWTSGRNEQFF

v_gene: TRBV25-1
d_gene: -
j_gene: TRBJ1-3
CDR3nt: TGTGCCAGCAGTGACAGGGCCTCTGGAAACACCATATATTTT
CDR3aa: CASSDRASGNTIYF

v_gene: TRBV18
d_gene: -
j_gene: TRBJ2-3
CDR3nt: TGTGCCAGCTCCCCCCCAGGCAGATCTTCCACAGATACGCAGTATTTT
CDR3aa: CASSPPGRSSTDTQYF

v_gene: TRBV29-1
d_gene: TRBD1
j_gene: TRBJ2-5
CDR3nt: TGCAGCGTTGACAGGACAGGGTCAGTGGAGACCCAGTACTTC
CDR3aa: CSVDRTGSVETQYF

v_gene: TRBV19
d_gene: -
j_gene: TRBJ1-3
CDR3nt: TGTGCCAGTAGTGTGGTTCGTTTCTACGGGTCTGGAAACACCATATATTTT
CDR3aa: CASSVVRFYGSGNTIYF

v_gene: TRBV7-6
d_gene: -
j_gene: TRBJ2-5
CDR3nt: TGTGCCAGCAGCTTAGTTCCCTCAGGTGGTGCGGGGCAAGAGACCCAGTACTTC
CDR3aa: CASSLVPSGGAGQETQYF

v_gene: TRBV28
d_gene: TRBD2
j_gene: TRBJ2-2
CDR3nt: TGTGCCAGCAGTTTATCCAGCGGGAGAACCGGGGAGCTGTTTTTT
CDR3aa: CASSLSSGRTGELFF

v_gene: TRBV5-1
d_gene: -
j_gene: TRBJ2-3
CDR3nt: TGCGCCAGCAGTTTTGACGGGGATACGCAGTATTTT
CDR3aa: CASSFDGDTQYF

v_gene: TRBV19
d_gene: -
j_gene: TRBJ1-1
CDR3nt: TGTGCCAGTAGTATTGGGGAGATCACTGAAGCTTTCTTT
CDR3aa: CASSIGEITEAFF

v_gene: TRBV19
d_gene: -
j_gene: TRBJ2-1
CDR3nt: TGTGCCAGTAGGGGGGGAAGTAGCGGATCCTACAATGAGCAGTTCTTC
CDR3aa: CASRGGSSGSYNEQFF

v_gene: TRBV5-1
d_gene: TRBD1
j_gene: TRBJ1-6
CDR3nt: TGCGCCAGCAGCTTCGCCAGACAGGGCAATTCACCCCTCCACTTT
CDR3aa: CASSFARQGNSPLHF

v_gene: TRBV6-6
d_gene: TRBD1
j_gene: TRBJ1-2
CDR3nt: TGTGCCAGCAGTACTTGGGACAGTCGGAATGGCTACACCTTC
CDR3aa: CASSTWDSRNGYTF

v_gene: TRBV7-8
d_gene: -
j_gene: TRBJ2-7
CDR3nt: TGTGCCAGCAGCCCGGGGGACGGTTCATCCTACGAGCAGTACTTC
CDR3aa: CASSPGDGSSYEQYF

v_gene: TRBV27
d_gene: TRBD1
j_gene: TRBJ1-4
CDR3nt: TGTGCCAGCAGTTTATCCGGACAGGAAGGTGAAAAACTGTTTTTT
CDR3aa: CASSLSGQEGEKLFF

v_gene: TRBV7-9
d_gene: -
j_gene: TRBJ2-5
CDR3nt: TGTGCCAGCAGCCGATCAGAAAACCAAGAGACCCAGTACTTC
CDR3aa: CASSRSENQETQYF

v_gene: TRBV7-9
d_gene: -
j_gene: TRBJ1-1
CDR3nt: TGTGCCAGCAGCTTTTCCAGGAACACTGAAGCTTTCTTT
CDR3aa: CASSFSRNTEAFF

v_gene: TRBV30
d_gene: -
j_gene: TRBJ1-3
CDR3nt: TGTGCCTGGAGGTACGGGACAATAATCTCCGGAAACACCATATATTTT
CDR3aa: CAWRYGTIISGNTIYF

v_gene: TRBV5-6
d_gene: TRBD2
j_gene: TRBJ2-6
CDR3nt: TGTGCCAGCAGCTTATCTAGCGGGAGGGTACTCTCTGGGGCCAACGTCCTGACTTTC
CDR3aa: CASSLSSGRVLSGANVLTF

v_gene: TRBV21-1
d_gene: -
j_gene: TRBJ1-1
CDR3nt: TGTGCCAGCAGCAAAGGGGACAGAGAAGCTTTCTTT
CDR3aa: CASSKGDREAFF

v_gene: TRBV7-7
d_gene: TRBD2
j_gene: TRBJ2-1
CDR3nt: TGTGCTAGCAGCTTCAGCGGGAGAAATGAGCAGTTCTTC
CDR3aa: CASSFSGRNEQFF

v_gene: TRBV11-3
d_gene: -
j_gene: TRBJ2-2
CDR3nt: TGTGCCAGCAGCCCAAACACCGGGGAGCTGTTTTTT
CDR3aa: CASSPNTGELFF

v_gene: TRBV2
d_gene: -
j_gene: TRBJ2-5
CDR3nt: TGTGCCAGCAGTGGAACCCAGAAGTATGCCCAGTACTTC
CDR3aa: CASSGTQKYAQYF

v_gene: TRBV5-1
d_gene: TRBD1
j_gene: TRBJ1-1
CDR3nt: TGCGCCAGCAGCTTGGGGGTTAGGACAGGGTCCACTGAAGCTTTCTTT
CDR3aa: CASSLGVRTGSTEAFF

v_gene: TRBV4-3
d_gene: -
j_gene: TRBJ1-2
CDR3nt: TGCGCCAGCAGTCAGGATACTTTCTCGCGACATCCCTACTATGGCTACACCTTC
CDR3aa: CASSQDTFSRHPYYGYTF

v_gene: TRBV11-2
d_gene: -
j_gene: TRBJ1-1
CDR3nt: TGTGCCAGCAGCTATCGGGGGGGGCACACTGAAGCTTTCTTT
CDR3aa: CASSYRGGHTEAFF

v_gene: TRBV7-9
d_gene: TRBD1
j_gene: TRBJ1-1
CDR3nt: TGTGCCAGCAGCTTAGCTCAGCGCGCAGGGGGCACTGAAGCTTTCTTT
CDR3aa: CASSLAQRAGGTEAFF

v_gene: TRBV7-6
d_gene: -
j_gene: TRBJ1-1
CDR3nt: TGTGCCAGCAGCTTAGAGGGCAGGGCGAACACTGAAGCTTTCTTT
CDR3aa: CASSLEGRANTEAFF

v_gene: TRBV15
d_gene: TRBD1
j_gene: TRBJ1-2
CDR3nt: TGTGCCACCAGCAGAGAAGGGACAGTGAAAGGCTACACCTTC
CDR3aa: CATSREGTVKGYTF

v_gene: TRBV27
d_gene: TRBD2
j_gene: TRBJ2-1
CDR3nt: TGTGCCAGCAAAAGGTCTAGCGGGGCAAACAATGAGCAGTTCTTC
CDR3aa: CASKRSSGANNEQFF

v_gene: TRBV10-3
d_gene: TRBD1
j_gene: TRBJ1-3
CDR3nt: TGTGCCATCAGTTCGGGACAGTCCATCTCTGGAAACACCATATATTTT
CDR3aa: CAISSGQSISGNTIYF

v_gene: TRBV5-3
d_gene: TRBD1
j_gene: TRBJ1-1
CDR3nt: TGTGCCAGCCCTGGACAGGGGGCAGGGAACACTGAAGCTTTCTTT
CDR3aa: CASPGQGAGNTEAFF

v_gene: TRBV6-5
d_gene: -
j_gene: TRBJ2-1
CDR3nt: TGTGCCAGCAGTTACTCGTCCGTCCATGAGCAGTTCTTC
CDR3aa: CASSYSSVHEQFF

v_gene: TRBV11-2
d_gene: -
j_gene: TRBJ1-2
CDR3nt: TGTGCCAGCAGCTCGCTACAGGGAAGTATATTAGGCTACACCTTC
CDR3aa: CASSSLQGSILGYTF

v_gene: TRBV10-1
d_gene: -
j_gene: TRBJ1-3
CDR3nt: TGCGCCAGCACCAGAGACAGCACTTCTGGAAACACCATATATTTT
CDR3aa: CASTRDSTSGNTIYF

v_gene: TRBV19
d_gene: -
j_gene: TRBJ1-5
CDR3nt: TGTGCCAGTACAGGGGATCCTCCACAGGCGAAGCCCCAGCATTTT
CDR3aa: CASTGDPPQAKPQHF

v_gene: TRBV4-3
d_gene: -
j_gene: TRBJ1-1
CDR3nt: TGCGCCAGCAGCCAAGATCTGACAGGCCGGAACACTGAAGCTTTCTTT
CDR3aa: CASSQDLTGRNTEAFF

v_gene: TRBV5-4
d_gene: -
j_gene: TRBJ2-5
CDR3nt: TGTGCCAGCAGCTTGGCGTTCGGACACTTCCAAGAGACCCAGTACTTC
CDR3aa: CASSLAFGHFQETQYF

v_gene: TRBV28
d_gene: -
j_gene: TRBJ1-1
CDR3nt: TGTGCCAGCAGTCGAACGGGACAGAACACTGAAGCTTTCTTT
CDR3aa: CASSRTGQNTEAFF

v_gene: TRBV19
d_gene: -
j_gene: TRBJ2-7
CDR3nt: TGTGCCAGTAGTCCTATCTCGACAGCCTCCTACGAGCAGTACTTC
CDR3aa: CASSPISTASYEQYF